The next 25 T cell receptor beta chains were all read from a single sample in a study of CXCR3-negative and CXCR3-positive naive CD8 T cells. General study points: More hydrophobic TRB CDR3s occurred in CXCR3-positive than in CXCR3-negative naive cells.

UMI-labeled 5' RACE TRB cDNA libraries were prepared from the cells. After re-calling the 5' RACE reads, TCRdb lists one entry per CDR3 protein, DNA absent. This sample's clone table lists about 150,000 distinct CDR3 sequences. Their target antigens are unknown. The sequenced sample was naive CXCR3+ CD8+ T cells from blood. Subset indicated: CD45RO-CCR7+CD27+CD95- naive CD8+ T cells expressing CXCR3 (TNR3+). The receptors here all came from a human donor in good health. Some clones in this sample may be carry-over from other donors' samples.

The chain links TRBV7-9 to TRBJ2-1; TCRdb gives TRBD1 as the D gene, but with no DNA this cannot be confirmed. The CDR3 covers 13 residues. Germline CDR1 SEHNR, CDR2 FQNEAQ (reference sequence). Here the CDR3 reads CASSQTGDNEQFF. Full variable domain (outside the CDR3, taken from reference TRBV7-9 and TRBJ2-1): DTGVSQNPRHKITKRGQNVTFRCDPISEHNRLYWYRQTLGQGPEFLTYFQNEAQLEKSRLLSDRFSAERPKGSFSTLEIQRTEQGDSAMYLCASSQTGDNEQFFGPGTRLTVL.

The V call is TRBV29-1, the J call TRBJ2-7; checking the TCRdb D call of TRBD1 is not possible without DNA. The CDR3 extends over 13 amino acids. The germline V gene has CDR1 SQVTM and CDR2 ANQGSEA. CDR3 amino acids: CSVTTGGVYEQYF.

The chain recombines TRBV7-2 with TRBJ1-1; TCRdb designates TRBD1, a call that cannot be tested without DNA. The CDR3 runs 13 residues. Looked up from germline, CDR1 is SGHTA and CDR2 is FQGNSA. CDR3 loop: CASSQGQGTEAFF.

V is TRBV5-1 and J is TRBJ2-3; the D call of TRBD1 rests on TCRdb alone, since no DNA is present to check it. Germline loops: CDR1 SGHRS, CDR2 YFSETQ. This CDR3 comprises 16 residues. CDR3 sequence reads: CASSRERDLSTDTQYF.

J is TRBJ2-7 and V is TRBV4-1; the TCRdb call, TRBD2, lacks DNA for checking. Germline lookup yields CDR1 MGHRA and CDR2 YSYEKL. This CDR3 has 15 amino acids. The CDR3 loop reads CASSQDPSGTYEQYF.

The CDR3 here is CASSILAGGPYSYNEQFF. The J gene is TRBJ2-1, the V gene TRBV19; the TCRdb call, TRBD2, lacks DNA for checking. The germline CDR1 and CDR2 sequences are LNHDA and SQIVND (reference sequence). The CDR3 runs 18 residues.

V usage is TRBV5-5 and J usage is TRBJ2-7; the TCRdb D gene call, TRBD2, has no DNA to confirm it. The germline V gene encodes CDR1 SGHKS and CDR2 YYEKEE (reference sequence). The CDR3 spans 12 residues. The CDR3 sequence is CASSSNAEGQYF.

CDR3 region: CSARDNDSPTTDTQYF. This chain uses TRBV20-1 with TRBJ2-3; TCRdb's D call, TRBD1, is unchecked because there is no DNA. Per the germline V gene, CDR1 is DFQATT and CDR2 is SNEGSKA (reference sequence). The CDR3 consists of 16 residues.

The CDR3 sequence is CSVDSGSFNEQFF. The V gene is TRBV29-1, the J gene TRBJ2-1; TCRdb outputs TRBD2, but without DNA this stays unchecked. The CDR3 consists of 13 residues. Germline-derived CDR1 and CDR2 are SQVTM and ANQGSEA.

V is TRBV7-9 and J is TRBJ1-2; without DNA, the TCRdb call of TRBD1 cannot be checked. Germline-derived CDR1 and CDR2 are SEHNR and FQNEAQ (reference sequence). The CDR3 runs 13 residues. CDR3: CASSPGQGPGYTF. The full variable domain, in which reference TRBV7-9 and TRBJ1-2 provide the parts outside the CDR3, is DTGVSQNPRHKITKRGQNVTFRCDPISEHNRLYWYRQTLGQGPEFLTYFQNEAQLEKSRLLSDRFSAERPKGSFSTLEIQRTEQGDSAMYLCASSPGQGPGYTFGSGTRLTVV.

The genes are TRBV15 and TRBJ2-7; TCRdb selects TRBD2, and the lack of DNA leaves this call unchecked. Germline values: CDR1 LNHNV, CDR2 YYDKDF (reference sequence). The CDR3 runs 13 residues. CDR3 residues: CATSREEVGEQYF.

V and J are TRBV7-9 and TRBJ2-7. The CDR3 spans 16 residues. Germline CDR1 reads SEHNR; CDR2 reads FQNEAQ (reference sequence). CDR3 amino acids: CASSLSGRDQHYEQYF.

The CDR3 protein is CASRPKGGNSYEQYF. This rearrangement joins TRBV6-2 or TRBV6-3 to TRBJ2-7. From germline, CDR1 is MNHEY and CDR2 SVGEGT. This CDR3 comprises 15 residues.

The rearrangement links TRBV5-5 to TRBJ2-7; no DNA is available, so the TRBD1 call from TCRdb remains unchecked. In germline, CDR1 is SGHKS, CDR2 YYEKEE (reference sequence). The CDR3 runs 14 residues. CDR3 sequence reads: CASSWGTGNHEQYF.

The chain joins TRBV11-2 to TRBJ1-1. The CDR3 sequence is 13 residues long. The germline V gene has CDR1 SGHAT and CDR2 FQNNGV. The CDR3 here is CASSLFPGTEAFF.

This chain links TRBV29-1 with TRBJ2-2. This CDR3 contains 13 residues. The germline CDR1 and CDR2 sequences are SQVTM and ANQGSEA. The CDR3 is CSVLWGNTGELFF.

The chain has TRBV12-3 or TRBV12-4 and TRBJ1-1; checking the TCRdb D call of TRBD1 is not possible without DNA. This CDR3 contains 13 residues. The CDR3 protein is CASQPGMNTEAFF.

The V call is TRBV7-9, the J call TRBJ2-1. CDR3 length: 13 residues. Germline CDR1 SEHNR, CDR2 FQNEAQ (reference sequence). The CDR3 loop is CASSPDADNEQFF.

The chain combines TRBV5-1 with TRBJ2-7; TCRdb's D gene call, TRBD1, goes unchecked for lack of DNA. Germline values: CDR1 SGHRS, CDR2 YFSETQ. The CDR3 length is 15 residues. CDR3: CASSFTGTGGGEQYF.

The V gene is TRBV4-1, the J gene TRBJ2-7; with no DNA, the TCRdb D assignment of TRBD1 cannot be verified. Looked up from germline, CDR1 is MGHRA and CDR2 is YSYEKL. This CDR3 spans 14 amino acids. The CDR3 protein is CASSQDWQGASKFF.

The rearrangement joins TRBV29-1 to TRBJ2-3. The CDR3 totals 14 residues. Per the germline V gene, CDR1 is SQVTM and CDR2 is ANQGSEA. The CDR3 loop reads CSVAGGDRTDTQYF.

CDR3: CASSLAGTGIYGYTF. This sequence joins TRBV5-1 and TRBJ1-2; TCRdb's assignment of TRBD1 cannot be checked, as there is no DNA. The CDR3 spans 15 residues. Germline-derived CDR1 and CDR2 are SGHRS and YFSETQ.

The chain carries TRBV29-1 and TRBJ1-1. The CDR3 loop spans 18 amino acids. Germline values: CDR1 SQVTM, CDR2 ANQGSEA. The CDR3 loop is CSVEGPPRGRVSNTEAFF. Complete variable domain (other parts from reference TRBV29-1 and TRBJ1-1): SAVISQKPSRDICQRGTSLTIQCQVDSQVTMMFWYRQQPGQSLTLIATANQGSEATYESGFVIDKFPISRPNLTFSTLTVSNMSPEDSSIYLCSVEGPPRGRVSNTEAFFGQGTRLTVV.

The chain uses TRBV20-1 and TRBJ2-5; TCRdb gives TRBD1 as the D gene, but with no DNA this cannot be confirmed. The germline gives CDR1 DFQATT, CDR2 SNEGSKA (reference sequence). CDR3 size: 15 residues. CDR3 sequence: CSVPMPEQDQETQYF.

The chain carries TRBV29-1 and TRBJ2-7. The CDR3 loop spans 13 amino acids. Looked up from germline, CDR1 is SQVTM and CDR2 is ANQGSEA. CDR3 residues: CSVAVGDTYEQYF.